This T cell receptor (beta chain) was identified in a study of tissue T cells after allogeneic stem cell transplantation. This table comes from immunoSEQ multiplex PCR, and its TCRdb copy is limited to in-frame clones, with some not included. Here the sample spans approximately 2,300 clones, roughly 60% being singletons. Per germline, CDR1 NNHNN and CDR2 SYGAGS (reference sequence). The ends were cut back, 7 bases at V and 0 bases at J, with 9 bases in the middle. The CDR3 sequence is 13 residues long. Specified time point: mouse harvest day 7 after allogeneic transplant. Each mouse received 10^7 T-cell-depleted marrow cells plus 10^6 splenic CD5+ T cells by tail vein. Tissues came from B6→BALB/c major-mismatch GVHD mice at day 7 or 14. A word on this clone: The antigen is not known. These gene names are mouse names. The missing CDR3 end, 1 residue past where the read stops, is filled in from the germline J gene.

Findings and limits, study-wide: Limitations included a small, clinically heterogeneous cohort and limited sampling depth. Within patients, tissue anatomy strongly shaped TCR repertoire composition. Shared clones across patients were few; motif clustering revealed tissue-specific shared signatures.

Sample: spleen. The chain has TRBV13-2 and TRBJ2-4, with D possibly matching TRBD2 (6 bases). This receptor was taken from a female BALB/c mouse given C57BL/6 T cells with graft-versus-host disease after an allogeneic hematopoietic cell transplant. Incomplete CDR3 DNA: TGTGCCAGCAAACTGGGTAGTCAAAACACCTTGTAC. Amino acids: CASKLGSQNTLY. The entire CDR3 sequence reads CASKLGSQNTLYF.